This T cell receptor (beta chain) was sequenced in a study of control samples from healthy donors and cancer patients. Some clones are missing from TCRdb's copy, which holds only in-frame ones; the method was immunoSEQ multiplex PCR. Of some 170,000 clones listed, roughly 94% are singletons. V lost 3 bases and J 9 bases, leaving 12 bases between the germline ends. This CDR3 has 14 residues. The V gene's germline CDR1 is KGHSH and CDR2 LQKENI. The source material was PBMCs. The clonotype was recovered from a man aged 55 to 69 with colorectal cancer. The V gene is TRBV18, the J gene TRBJ1-6, with no clear D. In nucleotides, the CDR3 is TGTGCCAGCTCACCCACAGACACGGGTTCACCCCTCCACTTT. This codes for CASSPTDTGSPLHF.